This T cell receptor beta chain derives from a study of Ad26.COV2.S vaccination and SARS-CoV-2 variants. The method was immunoSEQ multiplex PCR; TCRdb's version includes in-frame clones alone and lacks a portion of them. This sample carries around 370,000 clones, 92% of them seen once, and the ten largest clones take about 3.9%. Remarks on this clone: Its target is not known.

Findings and caveats of the study: The study found higher spike-specific TCR breadth in vaccine than placebo recipients. Vaccinees reportedly had broad spike-specific CD8+ and CD4+ T cell responses. Measurements of TCR breadth and depth may have given underestimates of the total T cell responses.

The germline V gene has CDR1 MNHEY and CDR2 SVGAGI. The CDR3 contains 13 residues. V was clipped by 6 bases and J by 5 bases, with 13 bases between them. This receptor was identified in a human donor who had recovered from COVID-19. This specimen was peripheral blood, taken after recovery from COVID-19. This chain connects TRBV6-5 to TRBJ2-5; D uncertain. The CDR3: CASSLTMGETQYF. The CDR3 region has the DNA TGTGCCAGCAGCTTAACCATGGGGGAGACCCAGTACTTC.